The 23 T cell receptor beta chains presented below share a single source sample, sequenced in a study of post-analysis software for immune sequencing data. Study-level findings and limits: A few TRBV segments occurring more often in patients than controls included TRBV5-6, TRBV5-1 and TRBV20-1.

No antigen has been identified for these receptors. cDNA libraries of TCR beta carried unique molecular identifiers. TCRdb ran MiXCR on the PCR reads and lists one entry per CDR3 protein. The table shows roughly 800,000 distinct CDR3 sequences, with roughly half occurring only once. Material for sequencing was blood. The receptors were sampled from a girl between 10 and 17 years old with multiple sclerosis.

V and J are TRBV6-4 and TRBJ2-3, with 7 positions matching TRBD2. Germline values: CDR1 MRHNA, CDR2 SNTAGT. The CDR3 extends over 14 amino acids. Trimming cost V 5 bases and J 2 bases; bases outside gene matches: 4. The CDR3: CASSQSGTTDTQYF. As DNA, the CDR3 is TGTGCCAGCAGTCAAAGCGGGACCACAGATACGCAGTATTTT.

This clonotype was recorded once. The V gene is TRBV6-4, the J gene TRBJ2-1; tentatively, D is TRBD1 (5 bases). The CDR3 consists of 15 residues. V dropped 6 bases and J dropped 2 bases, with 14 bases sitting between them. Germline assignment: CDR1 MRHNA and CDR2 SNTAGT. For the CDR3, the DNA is TGTGCCAGCAGAGTCGACAGTGCTACCTACAATGAGCAGTTCTTC. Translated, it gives CASRVDSATYNEQFF.

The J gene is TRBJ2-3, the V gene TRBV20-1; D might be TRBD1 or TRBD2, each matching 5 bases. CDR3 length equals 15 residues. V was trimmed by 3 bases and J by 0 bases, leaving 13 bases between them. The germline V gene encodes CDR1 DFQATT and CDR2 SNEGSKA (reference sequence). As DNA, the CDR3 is TGCAGTGCTAGGGCTGGGACCTCTAGCACAGATACGCAGTATTTT. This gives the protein CSARAGTSSTDTQYF.

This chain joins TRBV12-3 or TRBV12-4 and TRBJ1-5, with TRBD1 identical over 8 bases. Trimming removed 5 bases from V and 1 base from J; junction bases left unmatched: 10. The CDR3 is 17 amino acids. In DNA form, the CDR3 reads TGTGCCAGCAGTCTACTAAGACAGGGGAAGAGCAATCAGCCCCAGCATTTT. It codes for CASSLLRQGKSNQPQHF.

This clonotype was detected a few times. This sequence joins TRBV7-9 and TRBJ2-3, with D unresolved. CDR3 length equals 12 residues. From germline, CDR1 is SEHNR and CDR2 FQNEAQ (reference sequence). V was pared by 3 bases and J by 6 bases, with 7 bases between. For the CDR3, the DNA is TGTGCCAGCAGCTTCGGGTTGGATACGCAGTATTTT. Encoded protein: CASSFGLDTQYF. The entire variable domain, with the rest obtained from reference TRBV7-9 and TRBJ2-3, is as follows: DTGVSQNPRHKITKRGQNVTFRCDPISEHNRLYWYRQTLGQGPEFLTYFQNEAQLEKSRLLSDRFSAERPKGSFSTLEIQRTEQGDSAMYLCASSFGLDTQYFGPGTRLTVL.

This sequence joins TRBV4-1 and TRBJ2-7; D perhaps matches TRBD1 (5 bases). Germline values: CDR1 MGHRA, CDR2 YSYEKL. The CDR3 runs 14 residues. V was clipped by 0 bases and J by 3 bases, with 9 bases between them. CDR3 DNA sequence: TGCGCCAGCAGCCAAGATATAACAGGCTACGAGCAGTACTTC. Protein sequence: CASSQDITGYEQYF.

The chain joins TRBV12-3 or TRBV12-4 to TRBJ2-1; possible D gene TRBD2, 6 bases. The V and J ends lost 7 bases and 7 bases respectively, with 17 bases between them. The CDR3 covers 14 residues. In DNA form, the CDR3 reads TGTGCCAGCACCCTCTTCTACCGGGGGAATGAGCAGTTCTTC. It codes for CASTLFYRGNEQFF.

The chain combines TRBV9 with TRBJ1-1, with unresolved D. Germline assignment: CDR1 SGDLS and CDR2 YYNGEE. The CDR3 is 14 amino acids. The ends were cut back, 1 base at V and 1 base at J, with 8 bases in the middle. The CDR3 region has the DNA TGTGCCAGCAGCGTATTACAGACGAACACTGAAGCTTTCTTT. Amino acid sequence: CASSVLQTNTEAFF.

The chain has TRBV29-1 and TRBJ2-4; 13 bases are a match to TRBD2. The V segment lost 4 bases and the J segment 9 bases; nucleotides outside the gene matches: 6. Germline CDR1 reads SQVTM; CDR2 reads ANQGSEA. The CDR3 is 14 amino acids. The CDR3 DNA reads TGCAGCGTTGGACTAGCGGGGGGAGGGGGCATTCAGTACTTC. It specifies CSVGLAGGGGIQYF.

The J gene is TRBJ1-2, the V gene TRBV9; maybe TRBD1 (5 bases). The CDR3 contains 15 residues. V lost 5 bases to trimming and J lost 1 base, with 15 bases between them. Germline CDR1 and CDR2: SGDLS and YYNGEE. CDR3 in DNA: TGTGCCAGCAGTCCTAAGGGGAGCCTTAACTATGGCTACACCTTC. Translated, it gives CASSPKGSLNYGYTF. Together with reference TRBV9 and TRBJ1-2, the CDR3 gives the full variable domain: DSGVTQTPKHLITATGQRVTLRCSPRSGDLSVYWYQQSLDQGLQFLIQYYNGEERAKGNILERFSAQQFPDLHSELNLSSLELGDSALYFCASSPKGSLNYGYTFGSGTRLTVV.

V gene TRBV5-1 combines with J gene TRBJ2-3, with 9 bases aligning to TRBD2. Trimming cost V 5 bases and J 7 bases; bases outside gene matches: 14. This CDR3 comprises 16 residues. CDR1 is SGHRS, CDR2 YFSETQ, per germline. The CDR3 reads CASSPGGGSGGHTQYF. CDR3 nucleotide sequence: TGCGCCAGCAGTCCCGGTGGCGGGAGCGGGGGGCATACGCAGTATTTT.

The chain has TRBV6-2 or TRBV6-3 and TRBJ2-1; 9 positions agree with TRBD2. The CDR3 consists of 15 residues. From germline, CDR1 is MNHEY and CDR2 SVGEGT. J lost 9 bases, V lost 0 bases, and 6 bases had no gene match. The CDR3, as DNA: TGTGCCAGCAGTTACTCGGCCGGGACTAGCTCTGAGCAGTTCTTC. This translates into CASSYSAGTSSEQFF.

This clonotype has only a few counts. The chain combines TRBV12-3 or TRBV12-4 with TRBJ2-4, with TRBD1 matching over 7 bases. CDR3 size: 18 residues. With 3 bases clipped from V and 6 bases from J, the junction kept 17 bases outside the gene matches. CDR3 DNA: TGTGCCAGCAGTTTCTGGGCAGGGGGTTCGGTAGGGGGAAACATTCAGTACTTC. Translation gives CASSFWAGGSVGGNIQYF.

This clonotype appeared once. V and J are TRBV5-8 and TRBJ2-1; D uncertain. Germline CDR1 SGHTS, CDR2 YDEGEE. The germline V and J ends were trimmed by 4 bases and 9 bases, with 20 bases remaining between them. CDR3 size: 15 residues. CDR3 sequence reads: CASSPEGPTFFEQFF. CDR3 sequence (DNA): TGTGCCAGCAGCCCCGAAGGGCCCACCTTTTTTGAGCAGTTCTTC.

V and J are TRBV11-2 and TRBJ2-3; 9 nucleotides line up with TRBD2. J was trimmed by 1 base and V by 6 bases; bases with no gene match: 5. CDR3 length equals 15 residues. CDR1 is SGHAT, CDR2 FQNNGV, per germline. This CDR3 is CASRHLAGRTDTQYF. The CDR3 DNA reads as TGTGCCAGCAGACACCTAGCGGGACGCACAGATACGCAGTATTTT.

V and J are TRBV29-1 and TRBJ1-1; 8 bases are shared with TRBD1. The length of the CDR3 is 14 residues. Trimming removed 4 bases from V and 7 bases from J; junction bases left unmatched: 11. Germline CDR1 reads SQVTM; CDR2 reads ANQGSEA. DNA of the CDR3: TGCAGCGTTGGGCGAATAATCGACAGGGGTGAAGCTTTCTTT. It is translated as CSVGRIIDRGEAFF.

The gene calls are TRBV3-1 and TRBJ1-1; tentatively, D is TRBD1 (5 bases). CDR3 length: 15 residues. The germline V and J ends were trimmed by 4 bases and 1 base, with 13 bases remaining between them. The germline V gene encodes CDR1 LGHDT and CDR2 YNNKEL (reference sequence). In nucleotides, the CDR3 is TGTGCCAGCAGCCTCGGGGGGGGTTGGAACACTGAAGCTTTCTTT. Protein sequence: CASSLGGGWNTEAFF.

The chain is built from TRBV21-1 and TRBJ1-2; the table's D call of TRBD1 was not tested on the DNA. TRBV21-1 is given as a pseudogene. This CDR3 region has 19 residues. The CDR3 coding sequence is TGTGCCAGCAGCCTGCTAGAGGACAGGGGGCGACGGGGTCAGGCGGGCTACACCTTC. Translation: CASSLLEDRGRRGQAGYTF.

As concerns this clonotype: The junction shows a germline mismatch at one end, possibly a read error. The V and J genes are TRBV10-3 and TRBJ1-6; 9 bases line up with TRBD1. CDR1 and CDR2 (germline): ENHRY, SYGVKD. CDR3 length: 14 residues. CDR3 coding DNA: TGTGCCTTCAGTCCGGGACAGGGCGATTCACCCCTCCACTTT. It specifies CAFSPGQGDSPLHF.

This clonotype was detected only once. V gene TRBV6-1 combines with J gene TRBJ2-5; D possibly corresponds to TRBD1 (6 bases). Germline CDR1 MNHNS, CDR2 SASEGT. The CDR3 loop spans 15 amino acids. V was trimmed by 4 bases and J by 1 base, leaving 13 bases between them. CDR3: CASSVVGGAQETQYF. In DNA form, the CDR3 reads TGTGCCAGCAGTGTGGTAGGGGGAGCCCAAGAGACCCAGTACTTC.

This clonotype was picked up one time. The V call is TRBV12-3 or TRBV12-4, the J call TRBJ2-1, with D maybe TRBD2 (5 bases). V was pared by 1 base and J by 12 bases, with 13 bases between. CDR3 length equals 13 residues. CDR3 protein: CASSLVVAEGQFF. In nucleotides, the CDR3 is TGTGCCAGCAGTTTAGTGGTGGCTGAGGGGCAGTTCTTC.

The CDR3 nucleotides read TGTGCCAGCAGTAGCGGGAGCGGGACCACAGATACGCAGTATTTT. Protein: CASSSGSGTTDTQYF. The chain carries TRBV25-1 and TRBJ2-3; 8 bases line up with TRBD2. CDR1 is MGHDK, CDR2 SYGVNS, per germline. With V trimmed by 5 bases and J by 2 bases, 6 bases remained unmatched. CDR3 length: 15 residues.

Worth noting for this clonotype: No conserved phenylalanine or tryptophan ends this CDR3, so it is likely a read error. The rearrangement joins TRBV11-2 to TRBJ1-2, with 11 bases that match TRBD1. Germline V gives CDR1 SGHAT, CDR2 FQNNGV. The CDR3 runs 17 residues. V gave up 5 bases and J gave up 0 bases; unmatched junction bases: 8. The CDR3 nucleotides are TGTGCCAGCAGCCCCGGGACAGGGGGAGCACCTAACTATGGCTACACCTGC. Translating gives CASSPGTGGAPNYGYTC.